The 25 T cell receptor beta chains listed next were all sequenced from one sample in a study of blood T cells in healthy people across ages. Primed by a sample-barcoded 5' primer and a J-beta primer mix, a second PCR proceeded for 7 to 11 cycles. MiXCR, applied by TCRdb to the 5' RACE reads, yields one record per CDR3 protein. This sample has over 600,000 distinct CDR3 sequences; under 25% occur once, and the top ten carry roughly 3.9%. The sample consisted of blood. Every receptor here comes from a man between 65 and 85 years old in good health.

The rearrangement links TRBV2 to TRBJ2-1, with D perhaps given as TRBD1 or TRBD2 (5 bases each). This CDR3 comprises 13 residues. V was pared by 7 bases and J by 3 bases, with 10 bases between. Germline CDR1 is SNHLY and CDR2 is FYNNEI. In DNA form, the CDR3 reads TGTGCCAGCAACGGGGACCACTACAATGAGCAGTTCTTC. This sequence encodes CASNGDHYNEQFF.

This clonotype came up a few times. The chain couples TRBV27 to TRBJ1-5; D possibly corresponds to TRBD1 (5 bases). The CDR3 is made up of 17 amino acids. CDR1 and CDR2 (germline): MNHEY, SMNVEV (reference sequence). Trimming shortened V by 3 bases and J by 5 bases, and 20 bases separated the two germline ends. The chain's CDR3 is CASSFLAVGGDDQPQHF. CDR3 bases: TGTGCCAGCAGTTTCCTTGCGGTCGGGGGAGATGATCAGCCCCAGCATTTT.

The genes are TRBV14 and TRBJ2-3, with D unresolved. Trimming pared 2 bases from V and 6 bases from J, leaving 12 bases between. CDR1 is SGHDN and CDR2 is FVKESK in the germline V gene. The CDR3 is 14 residues long. The CDR3 is CASSQRRSADTQYF. The CDR3 DNA is TGTGCCAGCAGCCAACGACGAAGCGCCGATACGCAGTATTTT.

In its sample, this clonotype was seen a few times. The chain recombines TRBV6-2 or TRBV6-3 with TRBJ1-1, with D maybe TRBD1 (6 bases). The CDR3 has 11 residues. V shed 6 bases and J shed 8 bases, with 10 bases lying between them. Germline loops: CDR1 MNHEY, CDR2 SVGEGT. CDR3 DNA: TGTGCCAGCAGGTCTGGACAGGAAGCTTTCTTT. The encoded protein is CASRSGQEAFF.

The V gene is TRBV3-1, the J gene TRBJ1-2; no definite D call. The CDR3 is 14 amino acids. V gave up 1 base and J gave up 1 base, with 7 bases separating them. Germline CDR1 reads LGHDT; CDR2 reads YNNKEL (reference sequence). The CDR3 DNA reads as TGTGCCAGCAGCCAAGGACGGAATAACTATGGCTACACCTTC. Amino acids: CASSQGRNNYGYTF.

Many counts were recorded for this clonotype. The genes are TRBV27 and TRBJ2-1; D uncertain. Deletions cut 1 base from V and 7 bases from J, with 8 bases between. CDR1 is MNHEY and CDR2 is SMNVEV in the germline V gene (reference sequence). The CDR3 consists of 13 residues. The CDR3 DNA is TGTGCCAGCAGTTTATATTCCGGGAATGAGCAGTTCTTC. Protein product: CASSLYSGNEQFF.

This clonotype was counted ten times or more. In DNA, the CDR3 is TGCAGCGTGGGACGGGGTACGGGGCAAGAGACCCAGTACTTC. Protein product: CSVGRGTGQETQYF. The chain has TRBV29-1 and TRBJ2-5; TRBD1 or TRBD2 may be the D gene (5 bases each). V gave up 6 bases and J gave up 2 bases, with 16 bases separating them. Germline V gene lookup returns CDR1 SQVTM and CDR2 ANQGSEA. This CDR3 has 14 amino acids.

The genes are TRBV12-5 and TRBJ2-1; TRBD2 is a possible D gene (6 bases). TRBJ2-7 explains the end of the DNA better; the J call may be wrong. In germline, CDR1 is LGHNT, CDR2 FRNRAP. The CDR3 loop spans 17 amino acids. In DNA, the CDR3 is TGTGCTAGTGCCAACATCCTCCCAGGGACTCCTTCCTACGAGCAGTACTTC. This sequence encodes CASANILPGTPSYEQYF.

The chain couples TRBV5-5 to TRBJ1-2, with a weak D call TRBD1 (6 bases). The CDR3 has 15 residues. Trimming took 3 bases from V and 4 from J, leaving 16 bases between them. Germline V lookup: CDR1 SGHKS, CDR2 YYEKEE (reference sequence). The CDR3 spells CASSSNPGTSYGYTF. The CDR3 nucleotides are TGTGCCAGCAGCTCCAACCCCGGGACAAGCTATGGCTACACCTTC.

In this sample, this clonotype turned up a few times. This chain links TRBV5-1 with TRBJ1-1; weak D call: TRBD1 (5 bases). V was clipped by 1 base and J by 0 bases, with 13 bases between them. CDR3 length: 16 residues. CDR1 SGHRS and CDR2 YFSETQ come from the germline V gene. CDR3 nucleotide sequence: TGCGCCAGCAGCTTGAAGGTCGACAGATTGAACACTGAAGCTTTCTTT. It codes for CASSLKVDRLNTEAFF.

The chain joins TRBV20-1 to TRBJ2-3, with a weak D call TRBD2 (6 bases). The germline gives CDR1 DFQATT, CDR2 SNEGSKA (reference sequence). V lost 3 bases and J lost 1, with 14 bases in between. The CDR3 spans 15 residues. In DNA, the CDR3 is TGCAGTGCTAGTAGCGGCGGGATGGGCACAGATACGCAGTATTTT. Translation gives CSASSGGMGTDTQYF.

V usage is TRBV4-3 and J usage is TRBJ1-6, with no clear D. Between the trimmed V and J ends, which lost 0 bases and 0 bases, there was a span of 9 bases. The CDR3 has 17 amino acids. CDR1 LGHNA and CDR2 YSLEER come from the germline V gene. The CDR3 region is CASSQERQNSYNSPLHF. For the CDR3, the DNA is TGCGCCAGCAGCCAAGAAAGACAAAACTCCTATAATTCACCCCTCCACTTT.

The table lists this clonotype with a few counts. This chain links TRBV5-6 with TRBJ1-2; 7 bases fit TRBD1. CDR1 and CDR2 (germline): SGHDT, YYEEEE. V was pared by 4 bases and J by 2 bases, with 8 bases of the junction left unmatched. The CDR3 has 15 residues. The CDR3 sequence: CASSPDRVLNYGYTF. CDR3 DNA sequence: TGTGCCAGCAGCCCCGACAGGGTATTGAACTATGGCTACACCTTC. The variable domain in full, with the rest retrieved from reference TRBV5-6 and TRBJ1-2, is DAGVTQSPTHLIKTRGQQVTLRCSPKSGHDTVSWYQQALGQGPQFIFQYYEEEERQRGNFPDRFSGHQFPNYSSELNVNALLLGDSALYLCASSPDRVLNYGYTFGSGTRLTVV.

CDR3 in amino acids: CASSLSEGTFTDTQYF. The CDR3 DNA follows: TGTGCCAGCAGTTTATCGGAGGGGACGTTCACAGATACGCAGTATTTT. The rearrangement uses TRBV28 and TRBJ2-3, with a tentative D call TRBD2 (6 bases). V was clipped by 1 base and J by 2 bases, with 13 bases between them. CDR1 MDHEN and CDR2 SYDVKM come from the germline V gene. The CDR3 extends over 16 amino acids.

This clonotype was seen only a few times. This chain uses TRBV20-1 with TRBJ2-1; D is uncertain. V was pared by 4 bases and J by 4 bases, with 11 bases between. The CDR3 has 13 residues. Germline lookup yields CDR1 DFQATT and CDR2 SNEGSKA (reference sequence). CDR3 sequence: CSAIRGNYNEQFF. CDR3 coding DNA: TGCAGTGCTATTCGCGGCAATTACAATGAGCAGTTCTTC.

The rearrangement links TRBV24-1 to TRBJ2-7; the D gene is possibly TRBD1 (6 bases). V was pared by 3 bases and J by 1 base, with 12 bases between. CDR3 size: 15 residues. Germline-derived CDR1 and CDR2 are KGHDR and SFDVKD. CDR3 in amino acids: CATSDTAGQSYEQYF. Here the CDR3 DNA reads TGTGCCACCAGTGATACCGCTGGACAGTCCTACGAGCAGTACTTC.

This chain joins TRBV20-1 and TRBJ1-1; D uncertain. Trimming took 3 bases from V and 5 from J, leaving 10 bases between them. Per the germline V gene, CDR1 is DFQATT and CDR2 is SNEGSKA (reference sequence). There are 12 residues in the CDR3. The CDR3 nucleotides read TGCAGTGCTAGTGAAGACGTGACTGAAGCTTTCTTT. Translating it yields CSASEDVTEAFF.

This clonotype was seen at least ten times. The rearrangement joins TRBV4-2 to TRBJ2-1, with 8 nucleotides matching TRBD2. After removal of 0 bases from V and 11 bases from J, the junction contained 12 bases not matched to a gene. Germline CDR1 is LGHNA and CDR2 is YNFKEQ. The CDR3 consists of 16 residues. The CDR3 loop reads CASSQDLAGGTMKQFF. The CDR3 nucleotides are TGTGCCAGCAGCCAAGATCTTGCGGGAGGAACAATGAAGCAGTTCTTC.

V and J are TRBV6-2 or TRBV6-3 and TRBJ2-1; 8 positions match TRBD2. Germline-derived CDR1 and CDR2 are MNHEY and SVGEGT. CDR3 length: 16 amino acids. V lost 5 bases to trimming and J lost 7 bases; unmatched junction nucleotides: 13. CDR3 in amino acids: CASSQLLAALRNEQFF. The DNA for the CDR3 is TGTGCCAGCAGTCAACTACTAGCGGCCTTGCGGAATGAGCAGTTCTTC.

Of note for this clonotype: One end of the junction is discordant with germline, which a read error may explain. The J gene is TRBJ2-2, the V gene TRBV5-1; D assignment may be TRBD1 or TRBD2 (5 bases each). The germline V gene has CDR1 SGHRS and CDR2 YFSETQ. The CDR3 is 14 amino acids. CDR3 coding DNA: TGCACCAGCAGCCCGAGGGGTCACACCGGGGAGCTGTTTTTT. Its translation is CTSSPRGHTGELFF.

The rearrangement links TRBV7-3 to TRBJ2-3; 8 bases map to TRBD2. The CDR3 contains 13 residues. V trimming: 3 bases; J trimming: 4 bases; junction bases outside the gene matches: 0. Per germline, CDR1 SGHTA and CDR2 FQGTGA. CDR3 DNA: TGTGCCAGCAGCTTGCGGGAGGCAGATACGCAGTATTTT. Its protein is CASSLREADTQYF.

This clonotype occurred a few times. V and J are TRBV20-1 and TRBJ2-5; 10 positions match TRBD2. The J call may be mistaken, given a closer DNA end match to TRBJ2-1. The CDR3 runs 13 residues. CDR1 is DFQATT, CDR2 SNEGSKA, per germline (reference sequence). CDR3 nucleotide sequence: TGCAGTCAGACTAGCGGGCACTACAATGAGCAGTTCTTC. As protein: CSQTSGHYNEQFF.

This clonotype was counted between two and nine times. V is TRBV14 and J is TRBJ2-1, with TRBD2 matching 11 bases. Germline lookup yields CDR1 SGHDN and CDR2 FVKESK. The CDR3 runs 16 residues. V gave up 4 bases and J gave up 4 bases; unmatched junction bases: 6. CDR3 in amino acids: CASSLRLAGPYNEQFF. The CDR3 nucleotides read TGTGCCAGCAGCCTCCGACTAGCGGGACCATACAATGAGCAGTTCTTC.

This clonotype was seen repeatedly, ten times or more. This chain uses TRBV4-1 with TRBJ2-5; D possibly corresponds to TRBD1 (5 bases). V was trimmed by 3 bases and J by 3 bases, leaving 5 bases between them. Germline values: CDR1 MGHRA, CDR2 YSYEKL. CDR3 length: 12 residues. The CDR3 is CASSQTEETQYF. CDR3 nucleotide sequence: TGCGCCAGCAGCCAGACAGAAGAGACCCAGTACTTC.

As to this clonotype: Its ends do not fully match the called genes, so a read error is possible. V is TRBV29-1 and J is TRBJ2-2; 11 bases map to TRBD2. Per the germline V gene, CDR1 is SQVTM and CDR2 is ANQGSEA. The CDR3 is 12 residues long. The CDR3 nucleotides are TGCAGCGCGGGACTAGCGGTCGGGGGGCTGTTTTTT. Encoded protein: CSAGLAVGGLFF.